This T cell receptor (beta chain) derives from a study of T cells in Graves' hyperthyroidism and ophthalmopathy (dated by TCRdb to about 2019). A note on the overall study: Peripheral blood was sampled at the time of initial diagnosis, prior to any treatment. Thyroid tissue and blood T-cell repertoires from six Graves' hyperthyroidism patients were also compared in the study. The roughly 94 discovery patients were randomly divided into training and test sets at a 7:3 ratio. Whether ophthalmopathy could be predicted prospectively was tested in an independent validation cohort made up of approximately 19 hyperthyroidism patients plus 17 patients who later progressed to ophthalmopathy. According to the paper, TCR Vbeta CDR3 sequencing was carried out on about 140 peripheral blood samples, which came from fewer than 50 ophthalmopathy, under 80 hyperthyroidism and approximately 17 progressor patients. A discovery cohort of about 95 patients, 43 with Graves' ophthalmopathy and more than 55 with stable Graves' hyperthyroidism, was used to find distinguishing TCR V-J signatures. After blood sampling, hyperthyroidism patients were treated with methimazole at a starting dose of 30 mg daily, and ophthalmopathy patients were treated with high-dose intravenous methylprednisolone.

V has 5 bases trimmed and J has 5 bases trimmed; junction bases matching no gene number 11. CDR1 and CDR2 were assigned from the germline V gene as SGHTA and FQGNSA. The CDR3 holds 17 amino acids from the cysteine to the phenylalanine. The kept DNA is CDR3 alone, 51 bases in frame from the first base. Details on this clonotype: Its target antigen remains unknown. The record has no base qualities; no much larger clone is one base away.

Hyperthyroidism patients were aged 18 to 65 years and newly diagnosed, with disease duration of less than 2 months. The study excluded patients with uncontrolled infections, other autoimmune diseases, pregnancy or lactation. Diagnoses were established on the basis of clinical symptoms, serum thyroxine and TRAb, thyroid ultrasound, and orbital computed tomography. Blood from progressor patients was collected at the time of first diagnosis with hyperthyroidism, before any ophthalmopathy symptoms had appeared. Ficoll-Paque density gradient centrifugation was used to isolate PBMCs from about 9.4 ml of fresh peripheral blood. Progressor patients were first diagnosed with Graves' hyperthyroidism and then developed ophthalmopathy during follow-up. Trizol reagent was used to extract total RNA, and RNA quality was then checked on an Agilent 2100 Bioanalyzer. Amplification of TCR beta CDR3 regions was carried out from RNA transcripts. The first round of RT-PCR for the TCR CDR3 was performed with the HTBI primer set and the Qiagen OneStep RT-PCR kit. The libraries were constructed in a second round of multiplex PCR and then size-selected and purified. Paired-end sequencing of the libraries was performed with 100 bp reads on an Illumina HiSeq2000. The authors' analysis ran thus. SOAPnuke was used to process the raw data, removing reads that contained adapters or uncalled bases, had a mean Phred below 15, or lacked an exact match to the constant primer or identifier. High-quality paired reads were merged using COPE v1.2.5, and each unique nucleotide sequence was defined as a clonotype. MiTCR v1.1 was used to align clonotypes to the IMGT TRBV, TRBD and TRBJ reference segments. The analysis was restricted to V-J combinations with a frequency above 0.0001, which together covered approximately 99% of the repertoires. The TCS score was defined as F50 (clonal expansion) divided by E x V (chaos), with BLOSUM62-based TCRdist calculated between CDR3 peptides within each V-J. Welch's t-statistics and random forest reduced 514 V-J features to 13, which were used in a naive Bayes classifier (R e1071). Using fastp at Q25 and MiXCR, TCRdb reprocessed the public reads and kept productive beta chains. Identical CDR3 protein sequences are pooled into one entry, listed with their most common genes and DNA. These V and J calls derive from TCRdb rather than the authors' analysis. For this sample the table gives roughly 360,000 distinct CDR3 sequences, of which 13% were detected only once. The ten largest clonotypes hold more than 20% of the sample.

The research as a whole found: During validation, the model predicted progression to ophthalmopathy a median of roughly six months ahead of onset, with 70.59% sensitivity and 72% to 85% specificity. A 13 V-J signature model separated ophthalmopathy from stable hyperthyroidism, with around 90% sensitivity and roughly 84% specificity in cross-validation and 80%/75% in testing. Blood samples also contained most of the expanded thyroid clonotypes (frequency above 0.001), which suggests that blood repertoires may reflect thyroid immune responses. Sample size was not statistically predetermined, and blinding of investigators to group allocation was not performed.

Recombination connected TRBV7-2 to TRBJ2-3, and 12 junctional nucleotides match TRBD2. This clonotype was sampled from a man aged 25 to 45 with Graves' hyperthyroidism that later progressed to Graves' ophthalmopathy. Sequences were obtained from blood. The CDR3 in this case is CASSPGVASGGVDTQYF. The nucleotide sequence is TGTGCCAGCAGCCCGGGGGTTGCTAGCGGGGGGGTAGATACGCAGTATTTT.